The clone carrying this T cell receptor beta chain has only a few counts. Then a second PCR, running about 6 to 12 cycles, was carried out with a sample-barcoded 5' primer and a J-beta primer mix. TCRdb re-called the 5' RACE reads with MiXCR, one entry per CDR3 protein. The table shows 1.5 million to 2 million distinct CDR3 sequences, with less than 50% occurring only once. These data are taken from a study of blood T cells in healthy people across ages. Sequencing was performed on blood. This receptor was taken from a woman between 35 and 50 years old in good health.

CDR3 bases: TGTGCCAGCAGCTTCTGGTGGGGCGAGACCCAGTACTTC. Protein product: CASSFWWGETQYF. The chain is built from TRBV7-8 and TRBJ2-5; a weak D match, TRBD1 (5 bases). In germline, CDR1 is SGHVS, CDR2 FQNEAQ. Trimming cost V 3 bases and J 5 bases, with 10 bases left between them. CDR3 size: 13 residues.